This passage covers 27 T cell receptor beta chains from one sample sequenced in a study of blood T cell repertoires in COVID-19. Assay: immunoSEQ multiplex PCR; the TCRdb copy retains only in-frame clones and omits some. The repertoire holds about 130,000 clones, around 86% seen once, with 12% in the top ten. Sequenced input: peripheral blood. The receptors here all came from a man in his 60s with acute or convalescent COVID-19.

The sample holds one count of this clone. V and J are TRBV3-1 (or the pseudogene TRBV3-2) and TRBJ2-7; 14 bases map to TRBD2. Germline V gene data show CDR1 as LGHDT and CDR2 as YNNKEL (reference sequence). With V trimmed by 2 bases and J by 6 bases, 6 bases remained unmatched. The CDR3 consists of 16 residues. The CDR3 bases are TGTGCCAGCAGCCAATCTGGGACTAGCGGGAGAACCGAGCAGTACTTC. Translating gives CASSQSGTSGRTEQYF.

This clone was counted between two and nine times. The V gene is TRBV20-1, the J gene TRBJ2-7; 8 bases match TRBD1. Germline V gene lookup returns CDR1 DFQATT and CDR2 SNEGSKA (reference sequence). CDR3 size: 15 residues. V gave up 3 bases and J gave up 6 bases; unmatched junction bases: 13. The CDR3 region has the DNA TGCAGTGCTAGTAAATCGGACAGGGTGTTAGGCGAGCAGTACTTC. Encoded protein: CSASKSDRVLGEQYF.

This clone was counted a single time. The CDR3 here is CASSVAGSNYGYTF. CDR3 nucleotides: TGTGCCAGCAGCGTCGCAGGATCTAACTATGGCTACACCTTC. The V and J genes are TRBV9 and TRBJ1-2; no definite D call. The CDR3 consists of 14 residues. Germline V gene data show CDR1 as SGDLS and CDR2 as YYNGEE. Trimming removed 2 bases at V and 0 bases at J, with 8 bases between.

V gene TRBV28 combines with J gene TRBJ2-7; TRBD2 matches at 9 bases. With V trimmed by 6 bases and J by 3 bases, 6 bases remained unmatched. Germline values: CDR1 MDHEN, CDR2 SYDVKM. The CDR3 sequence is 14 residues long. Here the CDR3 reads CASSSPSGNYEQYF. DNA for the CDR3: TGTGCCAGCAGCTCCCCTAGCGGGAACTACGAGCAGTACTTC.

In this sample, this clone turned up a few times. This chain joins TRBV19 and TRBJ2-1; 14 bases are shared with TRBD2. CDR1 LNHDA and CDR2 SQIVND come from the germline V gene (reference sequence). J lost 10 bases, V lost 1 base, and 6 bases had no gene match. This CDR3 contains 16 residues. This CDR3 reads CASSIGTSGRLREQFF. The CDR3 nucleotides read TGTGCCAGTAGTATAGGGACTAGCGGGAGGCTTCGGGAGCAGTTCTTC.

The V gene is TRBV6-5, the J gene TRBJ1-3; D might be TRBD1 (5 bases). Trimming took off 5 bases at V and 1 base at J, with 9 bases between the two ends. Germline loops: CDR1 MNHEY, CDR2 SVGAGI. This CDR3 is built from 14 residues. The CDR3 is CASSQGLSGNTIYF. The DNA for the CDR3 is TGTGCCAGCAGTCAGGGACTATCTGGAAACACCATATATTTT.

The count of this clone is one. The chain employs TRBV5-1 and TRBJ1-2, with D tentatively TRBD1 (5 bases). The ends were cut back, 4 bases at V and 4 bases at J, with 11 bases in the middle. The CDR3 contains 13 residues. The germline gives CDR1 SGHRS, CDR2 YFSETQ. The CDR3 is CASSPQGSYGYTF. CDR3 nucleotides: TGCGCCAGCAGCCCCCAGGGTAGCTATGGCTACACCTTC.

This sequence joins TRBV3-1 (or the pseudogene TRBV3-2) and TRBJ2-4; 11 bases match TRBD2. The CDR3 loop spans 17 amino acids. Germline CDR1 is LGHDT and CDR2 is YNNKEL (reference sequence). V shed 2 bases and J 2 bases; nucleotides not matched to a gene: 5. In nucleotides, the CDR3 is TGTGCCAGCAGCCAAACTAGCGGGAGATCCTCCAAAAACATTCAGTACTTC. It specifies CASSQTSGRSSKNIQYF.

The table lists this clone with a few counts. The chain employs TRBV11-2 and TRBJ1-3; 9 bases match TRBD1. Unmatched junction bases numbered 5, after V lost 4 bases and J lost 4 bases. Germline loops: CDR1 SGHAT, CDR2 FQNNGV. CDR3 length: 15 residues. The CDR3 region is CASSYRGLRGNTIYF. CDR3 nucleotide sequence: TGTGCCAGCAGCTACAGGGGGCTAAGGGGAAACACCATATATTTT.

The chain joins TRBV28 to TRBJ1-2; D remains ambiguous. V lost 2 bases and J lost 8, with 15 bases in between. The CDR3 totals 14 residues. Looked up from germline, CDR1 is MDHEN and CDR2 is SYDVKM. Here the CDR3 reads CASSLNPGEQGYTF. The CDR3 DNA reads as TGTGCCAGCAGTTTAAATCCGGGAGAGCAGGGCTACACCTTC.

The J gene is TRBJ2-2, the V gene TRBV11-3; 10 bases fit TRBD1. Looked up from germline, CDR1 is SGHNT and CDR2 is YENEEA. Trimming removed 4 bases from V and 3 bases from J; junction bases left unmatched: 14. This CDR3 has 19 residues. The CDR3 is CASSSLTGTGEHYTGELFF. Written as DNA, the CDR3 is TGTGCCAGCAGCTCCCTGACCGGGACAGGGGAACACTACACCGGGGAGCTGTTTTTT.

V usage is TRBV30 and J usage is TRBJ1-4; D not certain. The CDR3 consists of 14 residues. CDR1 is GTSNPN and CDR2 is SVGIG in the germline V gene (reference sequence). Trimming took off 4 bases at V and 0 bases at J, with 9 bases between the two ends. CDR3 nucleotides: TGTGCCTGGAACCCCCGGTCAACTAATGAAAAACTGTTTTTT. Encoded protein: CAWNPRSTNEKLFF.

This chain links TRBV6-5 with TRBJ1-1; D not certain. Trimming took off 6 bases at V and 4 bases at J, with 18 bases between the two ends. The germline V gene has CDR1 MNHEY and CDR2 SVGAGI. This CDR3 has 15 amino acids. Here the CDR3 DNA reads TGTGCCAGCAGGGATCCTAGAGCCCCTCGCACTGAAGCTTTCTTT. Translating gives CASRDPRAPRTEAFF.

This clone was seen just once. This chain links TRBV27 with TRBJ2-3; D is possibly TRBD1 (5 bases). CDR3 length: 15 residues. V lost 5 bases and J lost 4, with 16 bases in between. The V gene's germline CDR1 is MNHEY and CDR2 SMNVEV (reference sequence). The CDR3 is CASSPDTWVADTQYF. CDR3 sequence (DNA): TGTGCCAGCAGTCCGGACACCTGGGTAGCAGATACGCAGTATTTT.

The V call is TRBV20-1, the J call TRBJ2-7; D might be TRBD2 (6 bases). Deletions cut 6 bases from V and 7 bases from J, with 13 bases between. Germline V gives CDR1 DFQATT, CDR2 SNEGSKA (reference sequence). The CDR3 is made up of 11 amino acids. The CDR3 bases are TGCAGTGCCGCATCCGGGACTGAGCAGTACTTC. This gives the protein CSAASGTEQYF.

This chain uses TRBV5-4 with TRBJ2-3; 7 bases match TRBD2. Trimming at V came to 2 bases and at J to 6 bases, leaving 6 bases not matched to a gene. The germline V gene has CDR1 SGHNT and CDR2 YYREEE (reference sequence). The CDR3 consists of 14 residues. The CDR3 DNA sequence: TGTGCCAGCAGCTTCGGCGGGAGAGGGGATACGCAGTATTTT. Translation: CASSFGGRGDTQYF.

The J gene is TRBJ1-1, the V gene TRBV6-1; the match to TRBD1 covers 12 bases. V lost 3 bases, J lost 7 bases, and 3 bases stayed unmatched. This CDR3 is built from 14 residues. Germline-derived CDR1 and CDR2 are MNHNS and SASEGT. For the CDR3, the DNA is TGTGCCAGCAGTGAGGGGACAGGGGGCATTGAAGCTTTCTTT. The encoded protein is CASSEGTGGIEAFF.

The chain combines TRBV11-1 with TRBJ2-4, with 8 bases that match TRBD1. The germline V gene has CDR1 SGHAT and CDR2 FQDESV (reference sequence). The CDR3 is made up of 14 amino acids. Trimming took 6 bases from V and 1 from J; bases not matched to a gene: 2. The chain's CDR3 is CASSTGGAKNIQYF. In DNA, the CDR3 is TGTGCCAGCAGTACAGGGGGGGCCAAAAACATTCAGTACTTC.

The chain joins TRBV6-6 to TRBJ2-3, with TRBD2 matching 10 bases. Germline-derived CDR1 and CDR2 are MNHNY and SVGAGI (reference sequence). The V gene end was trimmed by 11 bases and the J gene end by 8 bases; junction bases not matched to a gene: 7. CDR3 length: 12 residues. The DNA of the CDR3 is TGTGCCGGGAAGCGGGAGGGGGGTACGCAGTATTTT. Its translation is CAGKREGGTQYF.

V gene TRBV4-1 combines with J gene TRBJ1-5; a possible D gene is TRBD1 (5 bases). The CDR3 loop spans 15 amino acids. The germline CDR1 and CDR2 sequences are MGHRA and YSYEKL. The germline V and J ends were trimmed by 5 bases and 0 bases, with 11 bases remaining between them. For the CDR3, the DNA is TGCGCCAGCAGCGCGACAGTTTATAGCAATCAGCCCCAGCATTTT. This translates into CASSATVYSNQPQHF.

A single count supports this clone. The chain's CDR3 is CASSPGETQYF. The DNA for the CDR3 is TGTGCCAGCAGCCCAGGGGAGACCCAGTACTTC. The gene calls are TRBV14 and TRBJ2-5, with D possibly TRBD1 on 5 matching bases. V was clipped by 4 bases and J by 5 bases, with 5 bases between them. The CDR3 spans 11 residues. From germline, CDR1 is SGHDN and CDR2 FVKESK. Filled out from reference TRBV14 and TRBJ2-5, the complete variable domain reads EAGVTQFPSHSVIEKGQTVTLRCDPISGHDNLYWYRRVMGKEIKFLLHFVKESKQDESGMPNNRFLAERTGGTYSTLKVQPAELEDSGVYFCASSPGETQYFGPGTRLLVL.

The chain employs TRBV2 and TRBJ1-5; D perhaps matches TRBD1 (5 bases). CDR1 and CDR2 from the germline V gene are SNHLY and FYNNEI. This CDR3 contains 14 residues. Trimming left V 6 bases short and J 0 bases short, with 9 bases between. The CDR3 coding sequence is TGTGCCAGCAGACCAGGGTATAGCAATCAGCCCCAGCATTTT. It yields the protein CASRPGYSNQPQHF.

This rearrangement joins TRBV10-1 to TRBJ2-3; TRBD2 might be the D (6 bases). Germline V CDR1 and CDR2: WNHNN, SYGVQD (reference sequence). The ends were cut back, 2 bases at V and 0 bases at J, with 12 bases in the middle. This CDR3 region has 16 residues. CDR3 nucleotides: TGCGCCAGCAGTGAGACTAAAGGGAGGAGCACAGATACGCAGTATTTT. Translation: CASSETKGRSTDTQYF.

V and J are TRBV9 and TRBJ1-6, with 8 nucleotides matching TRBD1. The trim removed 3 bases at V and 7 bases at J, leaving 6 bases unmatched. Germline V CDR1 and CDR2: SGDLS, YYNGEE. The CDR3 contains 15 residues. This chain's CDR3 is CASSATTGGNSPLHF. The CDR3 DNA reads TGTGCCAGCAGCGCAACTACAGGGGGGAATTCACCCCTCCACTTT.

This clone was seen a handful of times. One end of the junction varies from germline; a read error may be responsible. This chain links TRBV11-2 with TRBJ2-3, with D tentatively TRBD2 (5 bases). The CDR3 is 12 residues long. CDR1 and CDR2 (germline): SGHAT, FQNNGV. As DNA, the CDR3 is TGTGCCAGCAACTTAGGCGGGCATACGCAGTATTTT. It codes for CASNLGGHTQYF.

This clone has more than one count but fewer than ten. This sequence joins TRBV12-3 or TRBV12-4 and TRBJ2-4, with a tentative D call TRBD2 (6 bases). The V end was cut by 5 bases, the J end by 10 bases, with 9 bases between. The CDR3 contains 11 residues. In DNA form, the CDR3 reads TGTGCCAGCAGTACCGGGGGTATTCAGTACTTC. Amino acid sequence: CASSTGGIQYF.

V and J are TRBV18 and TRBJ1-5; tentative D call: TRBD1 (6 bases). Germline V CDR1 and CDR2: KGHSH, LQKENI. The V end lost 5 bases, the J end lost 1 base, and 15 bases lay between the germline ends. This CDR3 contains 16 residues. The CDR3 DNA is TGTGCCAGCTCAACGGACAGCCTTGGAAGCAATCAGCCCCAGCATTTT. Its translation: CASSTDSLGSNQPQHF. The variable domain in full, with the rest retrieved from reference TRBV18 and TRBJ1-5, is NAGVMQNPRHLVRRRGQEARLRCSPMKGHSHVYWYRQLPEEGLKFMVYLQKENIIDESGMPKERFSAEFPKEGPSILRIQQVVRGDSAAYFCASSTDSLGSNQPQHFGDGTRLSIL.